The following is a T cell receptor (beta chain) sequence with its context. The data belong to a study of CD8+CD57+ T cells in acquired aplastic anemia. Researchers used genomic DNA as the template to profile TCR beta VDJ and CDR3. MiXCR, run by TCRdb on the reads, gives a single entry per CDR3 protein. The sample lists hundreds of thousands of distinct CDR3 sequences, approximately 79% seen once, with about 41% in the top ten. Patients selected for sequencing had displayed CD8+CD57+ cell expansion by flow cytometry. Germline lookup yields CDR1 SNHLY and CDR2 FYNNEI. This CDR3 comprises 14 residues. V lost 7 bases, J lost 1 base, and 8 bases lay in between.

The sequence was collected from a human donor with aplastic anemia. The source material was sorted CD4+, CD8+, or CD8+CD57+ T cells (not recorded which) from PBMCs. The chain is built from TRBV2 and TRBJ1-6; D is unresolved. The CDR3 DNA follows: TGTGCCAGCAATCCCCAGTCCTATAATTCACCCCTCCACTTT. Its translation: CASNPQSYNSPLHF.